The rows below give T cell receptor beta chains drawn from one sample of a study of OX40 agonist ivuxolimab in advanced cancers. Data came from immunoSEQ multiplex PCR; TCRdb stores just in-frame clones and leaves some out. The data show some 70,000 clones, about 83% seen once. Sample: CD4+ or CD8+ T cells sorted from blood, taken in a trial of the OX40 agonist ivuxolimab. The receptors here all came from an adult with an advanced solid tumor such as melanoma, head and neck, liver or kidney cancer. CDR3s include the opening cysteine and the closing phenylalanine or tryptophan. Each record gives: CDR3 DNA, CDR3 protein, J gene, D gene, clone size, V gene. The D gene is left open where the match is weak. Some rows mark clone size as missing; the rest say once, few, many or name a class of expanded clone.

CDR3 DNA: TGTGCCAGTGAACCAGGGGGAAGGGCTTCCTACGAGCAGTACTTC
CDR3 protein: CASEPGGRASYEQYF
J gene: TRBJ2-7
D gene: TRBD1
clone size: NA
V gene: TRBV28

CDR3 DNA: TGTGCCAGCAGTCCACCCCGGGGACGGGGTTTTAATGAAAAACTGTTTTTT
CDR3 protein: CASSPPRGRGFNEKLFF
J gene: TRBJ1-4
D gene: NA
clone size: few
V gene: TRBV28

CDR3 DNA: TGTGCCAGCAGCCAAGGATCGGGAAACACCATATATTTT
CDR3 protein: CASSQGSGNTIYF
J gene: TRBJ1-3
D gene: NA
clone size: NA
V gene: TRBV14

CDR3 DNA: TGTGCCAGCTCACATCCGGGGGGCGCGGTAGCGGGGAGCTCCTACGAGCAGTACTTC
CDR3 protein: CASSHPGGAVAGSSYEQYF
J gene: TRBJ2-7
D gene: TRBD2
clone size: once
V gene: TRBV18

CDR3 DNA: TGTGCCAGCAGTCCACCCGGGGGGCGCCGGGAGACCCAGTACTTC
CDR3 protein: CASSPPGGRRETQYF
J gene: TRBJ2-5
D gene: NA
clone size: few
V gene: TRBV5-6

CDR3 DNA: TGTGCCAGCATTGGGGGGAACTATGGCTACACCTTC
CDR3 protein: CASIGGNYGYTF
J gene: TRBJ1-2
D gene: NA
clone size: NA
V gene: TRBV9

CDR3 DNA: TGTGCCAGCAGCTTTCGACCGGGACAGGGCTATAATTCACCCCTCCACTTT
CDR3 protein: CASSFRPGQGYNSPLHF
J gene: TRBJ1-6
D gene: TRBD1
clone size: NA
V gene: TRBV5-5

CDR3 DNA: TGTGCCAGCAGCGTGCAAACTGGGGACACCGGGGAGCTGTTTTTT
CDR3 protein: CASSVQTGDTGELFF
J gene: TRBJ2-2
D gene: NA
clone size: NA
V gene: TRBV7-8

CDR3 DNA: TGTGCCAGCAGTACCCAGGGATTCACAGATACGCAGTATTTT
CDR3 protein: CASSTQGFTDTQYF
J gene: TRBJ2-3
D gene: NA
clone size: NA
V gene: TRBV6-1

CDR3 DNA: TGCAGTGCTCGCTCGGGAATTGAAGCTTTCTTT
CDR3 protein: CSARSGIEAFF
J gene: TRBJ1-1
D gene: NA
clone size: NA
V gene: TRBV20-1

CDR3 DNA: TGCGCCAGCAGTACCGTGGGGGTAGGTGGCTACACCTTC
CDR3 protein: CASSTVGVGGYTF
J gene: TRBJ1-2
D gene: NA
clone size: NA
V gene: TRBV5-1

CDR3 DNA: TGTGCCAGCAAGAGGGGGAACACTGAAGCTTTCTTT
CDR3 protein: CASKRGNTEAFF
J gene: TRBJ1-1
D gene: NA
clone size: NA
V gene: TRBV6-5

CDR3 DNA: TGTGCCAGCAGAGGGACGGCGAGTCTGTTTTTT
CDR3 protein: CASRGTASLFF
J gene: TRBJ1-4
D gene: NA
clone size: NA
V gene: TRBV6-1

CDR3 DNA: TGTGCCAGCAGTGCAGGTGTAGATACGCAGTATTTT
CDR3 protein: CASSAGVDTQYF
J gene: TRBJ2-3
D gene: NA
clone size: NA
V gene: TRBV2

CDR3 DNA: TGTGCCAGCAGCTACCGGACGGGGTACCTTCAAGAGACCCAGTACTTC
CDR3 protein: CASSYRTGYLQETQYF
J gene: TRBJ2-5
D gene: NA
clone size: NA
V gene: TRBV5-6

CDR3 DNA: TGTGCCAGCAGCGCCCCGGACAGGGATCGTGAGACCCAGTACTTC
CDR3 protein: CASSAPDRDRETQYF
J gene: TRBJ2-5
D gene: TRBD1
clone size: NA
V gene: TRBV11-2

CDR3 DNA: TGTGCCAGTAGTCCGCTCGCGCGTTACGTTGAGCAGTTCTTC
CDR3 protein: CASSPLARYVEQFF
J gene: TRBJ2-1
D gene: NA
clone size: NA
V gene: TRBV19

CDR3 DNA: TGTGCCAGCAGCTTGATCGGGCGGAGTAACGAGCAGTACTTC
CDR3 protein: CASSLIGRSNEQYF
J gene: TRBJ2-7
D gene: NA
clone size: NA
V gene: TRBV5-6

CDR3 DNA: TGCGCCAGCAGCTTGTCGGGACAGGCCTACGAGCAGTACTTC
CDR3 protein: CASSLSGQAYEQYF
J gene: TRBJ2-7
D gene: TRBD1
clone size: once
V gene: TRBV5-1

CDR3 DNA: TGTGCCAGCAGTTACGGGACCCTTGACACAGATACGCAGTATTTT
CDR3 protein: CASSYGTLDTDTQYF
J gene: TRBJ2-3
D gene: NA
clone size: NA
V gene: TRBV2

CDR3 DNA: TGTGCCAGCAGCTTGAGCAGGGGTCTAGCTGAGTACTTC
CDR3 protein: CASSLSRGLAEYF
J gene: TRBJ2-7
D gene: NA
clone size: NA
V gene: TRBV5-6

CDR3 DNA: TGTGCCAGCAGCTTCACGGCTTCTGAAGCTTTCTTT
CDR3 protein: CASSFTASEAFF
J gene: TRBJ1-1
D gene: NA
clone size: NA
V gene: TRBV5-6

CDR3 DNA: TGTGCCAGCATGGGGACAGGAACTTACAATGAGCAGTTCTTC
CDR3 protein: CASMGTGTYNEQFF
J gene: TRBJ2-1
D gene: TRBD1
clone size: NA
V gene: TRBV2

CDR3 DNA: TGTGCCAGTGAACAGGGAGGAGGCAATCAGCCCCAGCATTTT
CDR3 protein: CASEQGGGNQPQHF
J gene: TRBJ1-5
D gene: NA
clone size: NA
V gene: TRBV19

CDR3 DNA: TGTGCCAGCAGCTTAGGGGCACTAACGAGCCACGAGCAGTACTTC
CDR3 protein: CASSLGALTSHEQYF
J gene: TRBJ2-7
D gene: NA
clone size: NA
V gene: TRBV7-2

CDR3 DNA: TGTGCCATCGCCGCTGAGGGGAGATCTGGAAACACCATATATTTT
CDR3 protein: CAIAAEGRSGNTIYF
J gene: TRBJ1-3
D gene: NA
clone size: NA
V gene: TRBV10-3

CDR3 DNA: TGTGCCAGCAGTTTATGGGGGAGCACTAATGAAAAACTGTTTTTT
CDR3 protein: CASSLWGSTNEKLFF
J gene: TRBJ1-4
D gene: NA
clone size: many
V gene: TRBV28

CDR3 DNA: TGTGCCAGTAGTAACAGACAGGGAGCAATAAAACAAGGCTACACCTTC
CDR3 protein: CASSNRQGAIKQGYTF
J gene: TRBJ1-2
D gene: TRBD1
clone size: once
V gene: TRBV19

CDR3 DNA: TGTGCCAGCAGCTTAGCGCTAAAGGGGGCAGTTAATGAAAAACTGTTTTTT
CDR3 protein: CASSLALKGAVNEKLFF
J gene: TRBJ1-4
D gene: TRBD1
clone size: NA
V gene: TRBV7-8

CDR3 DNA: TGTGCCAGCAGCGCAGACAGGGGGCCGCTCTATGAGCAGTTCTTC
CDR3 protein: CASSADRGPLYEQFF
J gene: TRBJ2-1
D gene: TRBD1
clone size: NA
V gene: TRBV7-6

CDR3 DNA: TGCGCCAGCAGCCCACGGACAGGGGGCAATCAGCCCCAGCATTTT
CDR3 protein: CASSPRTGGNQPQHF
J gene: TRBJ1-5
D gene: TRBD1
clone size: once
V gene: TRBV5-1

CDR3 DNA: TGCGCCAGCAGCTTGTCAGGGGGCTCCGGAAACACCATATATTTT
CDR3 protein: CASSLSGGSGNTIYF
J gene: TRBJ1-3
D gene: TRBD1
clone size: NA
V gene: TRBV5-1

CDR3 DNA: TGCGCCAGCAGCTTAGCAGGGCGCGGCAATCAGCCCCAGCATTTT
CDR3 protein: CASSLAGRGNQPQHF
J gene: TRBJ1-5
D gene: NA
clone size: NA
V gene: TRBV5-1

CDR3 DNA: TGTGCCAGCAGTGAAAATCAGGTGAAGATCTATCAGCCCCAGCATTTT
CDR3 protein: CASSENQVKIYQPQHF
J gene: TRBJ1-5
D gene: NA
clone size: few
V gene: TRBV6-1

CDR3 DNA: TGTGCCAGCTCACTCGACACTCCTCGGGAGCAGTACTTC
CDR3 protein: CASSLDTPREQYF
J gene: TRBJ2-7
D gene: NA
clone size: NA
V gene: TRBV18

CDR3 DNA: TGTGCCAGCAGCTTAACGAGCGGAGGCAATGAGCAGTTCTTC
CDR3 protein: CASSLTSGGNEQFF
J gene: TRBJ2-1
D gene: NA
clone size: few
V gene: TRBV7-9

CDR3 DNA: TGCAGCGCCCGGGACAGGGGGTTGGGGGGGCAGTTCTTC
CDR3 protein: CSARDRGLGGQFF
J gene: TRBJ2-1
D gene: TRBD1
clone size: NA
V gene: TRBV29-1

CDR3 DNA: TGTGCCAGCAGCTTCGGGACCATCAATGAGCAGTTCTTC
CDR3 protein: CASSFGTINEQFF
J gene: TRBJ2-1
D gene: NA
clone size: NA
V gene: TRBV7-9

CDR3 DNA: TGTGCCAGCATGCCCAGCGGGGCGTACGAGCAGTACTTC
CDR3 protein: CASMPSGAYEQYF
J gene: TRBJ2-7
D gene: TRBD2
clone size: NA
V gene: TRBV6-5

CDR3 DNA: TGTGCCAGTAGCTCGGACAGGGGACAACTCGGGGAGCTGTTTTTT
CDR3 protein: CASSSDRGQLGELFF
J gene: TRBJ2-2
D gene: TRBD1
clone size: once
V gene: TRBV5-4

CDR3 DNA: TGTGCCAGCAAGTCGGTCAGGGGGCCAGGGGCCAACGTCCTGACTTTC
CDR3 protein: CASKSVRGPGANVLTF
J gene: TRBJ2-6
D gene: TRBD1
clone size: NA
V gene: TRBV2

CDR3 DNA: TGCGCCAGCAGCTTCCAGTCCCCAGAGGGAAAACTGTTTTTT
CDR3 protein: CASSFQSPEGKLFF
J gene: TRBJ1-4
D gene: NA
clone size: NA
V gene: TRBV5-1

CDR3 DNA: TGTGCCAGCAATAAAAAAGGGATAGCGGGGGGGGCTAGTGGAACTAGCACAGATACGCAGTATTTT
CDR3 protein: CASNKKGIAGGASGTSTDTQYF
J gene: TRBJ2-3
D gene: TRBD2
clone size: NA
V gene: TRBV2

CDR3 DNA: TGTGCCAGCAGTTCTTACAGGACAGGGGGCTACGAGCAGTACTTC
CDR3 protein: CASSSYRTGGYEQYF
J gene: TRBJ2-7
D gene: TRBD1
clone size: once
V gene: TRBV28

CDR3 DNA: TGTGCCAGCAACCAACAGGGGTCGGAGACCCAGTACTTC
CDR3 protein: CASNQQGSETQYF
J gene: TRBJ2-5
D gene: TRBD1
clone size: NA
V gene: TRBV14